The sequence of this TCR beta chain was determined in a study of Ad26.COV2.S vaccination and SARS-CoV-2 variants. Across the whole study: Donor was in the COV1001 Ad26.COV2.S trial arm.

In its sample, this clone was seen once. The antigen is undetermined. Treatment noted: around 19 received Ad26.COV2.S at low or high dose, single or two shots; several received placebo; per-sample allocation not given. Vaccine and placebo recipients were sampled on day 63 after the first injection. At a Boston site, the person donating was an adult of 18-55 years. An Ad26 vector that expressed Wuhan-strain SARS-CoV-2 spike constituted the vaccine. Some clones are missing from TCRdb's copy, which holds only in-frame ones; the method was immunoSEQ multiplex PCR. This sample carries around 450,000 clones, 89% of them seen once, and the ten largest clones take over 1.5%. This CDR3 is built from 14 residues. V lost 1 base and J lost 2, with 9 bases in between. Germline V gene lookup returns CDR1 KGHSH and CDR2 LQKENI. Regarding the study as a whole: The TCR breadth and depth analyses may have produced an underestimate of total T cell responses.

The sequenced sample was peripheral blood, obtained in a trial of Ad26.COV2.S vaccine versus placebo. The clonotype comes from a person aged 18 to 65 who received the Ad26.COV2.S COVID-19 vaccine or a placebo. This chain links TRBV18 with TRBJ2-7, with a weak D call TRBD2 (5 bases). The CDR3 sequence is CASSPRASPYEQYF. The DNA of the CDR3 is TGTGCCAGCTCACCACGAGCTAGCCCCTACGAGCAGTACTTC. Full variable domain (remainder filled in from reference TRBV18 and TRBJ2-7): NAGVMQNPRHLVRRRGQEARLRCSPMKGHSHVYWYRQLPEEGLKFMVYLQKENIIDESGMPKERFSAEFPKEGPSILRIQQVVRGDSAAYFCASSPRASPYEQYFGPGTRLTVT.